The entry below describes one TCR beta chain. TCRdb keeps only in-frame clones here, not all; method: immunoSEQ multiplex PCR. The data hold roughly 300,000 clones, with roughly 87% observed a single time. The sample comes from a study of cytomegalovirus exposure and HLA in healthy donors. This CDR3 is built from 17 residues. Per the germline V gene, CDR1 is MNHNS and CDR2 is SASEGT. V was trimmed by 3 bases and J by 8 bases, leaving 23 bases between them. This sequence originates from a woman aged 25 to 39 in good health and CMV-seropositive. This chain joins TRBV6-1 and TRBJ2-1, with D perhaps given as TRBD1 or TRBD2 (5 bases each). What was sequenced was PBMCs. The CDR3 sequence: CASSETSGTPKVHEQFF. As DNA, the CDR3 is TGTGCCAGCAGTGAGACTTCTGGGACCCCTAAGGTCCATGAGCAGTTCTTC.